Each of the 27 T cell receptor beta chains below was sequenced from the same sample in a study of OX40 agonist ivuxolimab in advanced cancers. The data were produced by immunoSEQ multiplex PCR, yet TCRdb's version contains in-frame clones alone and is incomplete. The sample consists of tens of thousands of clones, about 85% of them appearing once. Sequencing was performed on CD4+ or CD8+ T cells sorted from blood, taken in a trial of the OX40 agonist ivuxolimab. All receptors derive from an adult with an advanced solid tumor such as melanoma, head and neck, liver or kidney cancer.

Comments on this clone: One end of the junction does not line up with germline, which may come from a read error. This chain uses TRBV7-7 with TRBJ2-7; a weak D match, TRBD1 (6 bases). CDR1 is SSHAT, CDR2 FNYEAQ, per germline (reference sequence). This CDR3 has 15 amino acids. CDR3 nucleotide sequence: TGTGCTAGCAGCCCGACAGGCTTATACTCCTACGAGCAGTACTTC. Its protein is CASSPTGLYSYEQYF.

This clone was observed once. The CDR3 region has the DNA TGTGCCAGCAGCTCTAGTCGGCGACAGGGCCGCTCTGGAAACACCATATATTTT. It specifies CASSSSRRQGRSGNTIYF. This rearrangement joins TRBV13 to TRBJ1-3; TRBD1 agrees at 7 bases. The CDR3 contains 18 residues. CDR1 and CDR2 (germline): PRHDT, FYEKMQ (reference sequence). Losses at the gene ends were 4 bases for V and 0 bases for J; bases not matched to a gene: 12.

The chain joins TRBV5-6 to TRBJ2-7; 7 nucleotides agree with TRBD1. The trim removed 2 bases at V and 3 bases at J, leaving 5 bases unmatched. CDR3 length: 14 amino acids. Germline V gene data show CDR1 as SGHDT and CDR2 as YYEEEE. CDR3 protein: CASSFGAGGYEQYF. CDR3 nucleotides: TGTGCCAGCAGCTTTGGGGCAGGGGGCTACGAGCAGTACTTC.

The chain carries TRBV6-5 and TRBJ1-2; weak D call: TRBD1 (5 bases). The ends were cut back, 6 bases at V and 8 bases at J, with 16 bases in the middle. This CDR3 is built from 13 residues. Germline CDR1 reads MNHEY; CDR2 reads SVGAGI. The CDR3 region has the DNA TGTGCCAGCAGGCTGGGGACCTTAGCGGGCTACACCTTC. Its translation: CASRLGTLAGYTF.

V and J are TRBV28 and TRBJ2-1; 8 bases line up with TRBD2. The V segment lost 4 bases and the J segment 0 bases; nucleotides outside the gene matches: 5. The CDR3 loop spans 16 amino acids. Per germline, CDR1 MDHEN and CDR2 SYDVKM. This CDR3 reads CASSSLAGHSYNEQFF. The CDR3 DNA reads as TGTGCCAGCAGTTCTTTAGCGGGACACTCCTACAATGAGCAGTTCTTC.

This chain joins TRBV6-4 and TRBJ2-7; TRBD1 matches 9 bases. V gave up 4 bases and J gave up 5 bases; unmatched junction bases: 3. Germline CDR1 and CDR2: MRHNA and SNTAGT. This CDR3 has 13 residues. CDR3 nucleotides: TGTGCCAGCAGTGCATGGACAGGGGACGAGCAGTACTTC. Its translation is CASSAWTGDEQYF.

The chain couples TRBV9 to TRBJ2-3; 10 bases line up with TRBD2. CDR1 and CDR2 from the germline V gene are SGDLS and YYNGEE. J gave up 5 bases and V 2 bases, and 5 bases lay outside the gene matches. The CDR3 runs 15 residues. CDR3 region: CASSVELAGRDTQYF. CDR3 DNA sequence: TGTGCCAGCAGCGTGGAACTAGCGGGGAGAGATACGCAGTATTTT.

The chain joins TRBV28 to TRBJ2-7, with D maybe TRBD2 (5 bases). Trimming pared 6 bases from V and 0 bases from J, leaving 27 bases between. The germline V gene has CDR1 MDHEN and CDR2 SYDVKM. The CDR3 consists of 19 residues. CDR3 protein: CASSTTELVSPLSSYEQYF. CDR3 DNA: TGTGCCAGCAGCACCACCGAACTAGTTTCACCTCTAAGCTCCTACGAGCAGTACTTC.

The V gene is TRBV9, the J gene TRBJ1-6; D is possibly TRBD1 (5 bases). V was pared by 2 bases and J by 9 bases, with 12 bases between. This CDR3 region has 14 residues. Germline V gene sequence: CDR1 SGDLS, CDR2 YYNGEE. The CDR3 DNA sequence: TGTGCCAGCAGCGTCTCAGGGTTCGGTTCACCCCTCCACTTT. It specifies CASSVSGFGSPLHF.

The V and J genes are TRBV12-5 and TRBJ2-3, with 10 bases aligning to TRBD1. V lost 1 base and J lost 6; bases outside the gene matches: 16. The length of the CDR3 is 19 residues. Germline V CDR1 and CDR2: LGHNT, FRNRAP. DNA of the CDR3: TGTGCTAGTGGTTTGGAGACAGGGGGCCCCTCCGCCTGGAAGGATACGCAGTATTTT. It codes for CASGLETGGPSAWKDTQYF.

This clone was observed many times. This chain links TRBV10-3 with TRBJ1-2; 7 nucleotides align to TRBD1. Germline assignment: CDR1 ENHRY and CDR2 SYGVKD. The CDR3 length is 13 residues. Trimming at V came to 10 bases and at J to 2 bases, leaving 7 bases not matched to a gene. Here the CDR3 reads CATGEQGNYGYTF. CDR3 in DNA: TGTGCCACAGGGGAACAGGGGAACTATGGCTACACCTTC.

The chain has TRBV30 and TRBJ1-1; no reliable D call. From germline, CDR1 is GTSNPN and CDR2 SVGIG (reference sequence). The ends were cut back, 0 bases at V and 1 base at J, with 6 bases in the middle. The CDR3 spans 13 residues. CDR3 protein: CAWSVLGNTEAFF. The CDR3 region has the DNA TGTGCCTGGAGTGTACTGGGGAACACTGAAGCTTTCTTT.

The chain has TRBV7-9 and TRBJ1-2; D possibly corresponds to TRBD1 (5 bases). Germline loops: CDR1 SEHNR, CDR2 FQNEAQ (reference sequence). The CDR3 is made up of 16 amino acids. V was shortened by 1 base and J by 3 bases, with 15 bases between the two germline ends. The CDR3 sequence is CASSLGPGTRDYGYTF. The CDR3 DNA follows: TGTGCCAGCAGCTTAGGTCCCGGGACGAGGGACTATGGCTACACCTTC.

This clone was found a few times. This chain connects TRBV5-4 to TRBJ1-2; D gene ambiguous. The CDR3 is 12 amino acids. Germline V lookup: CDR1 SGHNT, CDR2 YYREEE (reference sequence). Trimming removed 1 base at V and 4 bases at J, with 5 bases between. The CDR3 sequence is CASSLYLYGYTF. The CDR3 coding sequence is TGTGCCAGCAGCTTGTATCTCTATGGCTACACCTTC. Full variable domain (outside the CDR3, taken from reference TRBV5-4 and TRBJ1-2): ETGVTQSPTHLIKTRGQQVTLRCSSQSGHNTVSWYQQALGQGPQFIFQYYREEENGRGNFPPRFSGLQFPNYSSELNVNALELDDSALYLCASSLYLYGYTFGSGTRLTVV.

The V and J genes are TRBV5-2 and TRBJ2-7; TRBD2, the D gene given by the table, was not confirmed from the DNA. TRBV5-2 is a pseudogene. The CDR3 contains 14 residues. The CDR3 coding sequence is TGTGCCAGCAGCTTTGGACTAGCGGCTTACGAGCAGTACTTC. This codes for CASSFGLAAYEQYF.

CDR3 bases: TGTGCCAGCAGTGGAAGCTCCTACGAGCAGTACTTC. This codes for CASSGSSYEQYF. The chain links TRBV28 to TRBJ2-7; no firm D call. With 5 bases removed from V and 0 bases from J, the gap between germline ends came to 5 bases. This CDR3 is 12 amino acids long. CDR1 is MDHEN, CDR2 SYDVKM, per germline.

V and J are TRBV4-2 and TRBJ2-3; D uncertain. Per the germline V gene, CDR1 is LGHNA and CDR2 is YNFKEQ. CDR3 length: 16 residues. The V gene lost 0 bases and the J gene lost 8 bases, with 18 bases spanning the gap. DNA of the CDR3: TGTGCCAGCAGCCAAGAAGTGTCTTCCGACGCGGTTACGCAGTATTTT. Translating it yields CASSQEVSSDAVTQYF.

J is TRBJ2-1 and V is TRBV27, with 8 bases lining up with TRBD2. The CDR3 extends over 15 amino acids. Trimming at V came to 6 bases and at J to 3 bases, leaving 7 bases not matched to a gene. CDR1 is MNHEY, CDR2 SMNVEV, per germline (reference sequence). CDR3 nucleotide sequence: TGTGCCAGCAGGAGAGCGGGGGTTAGCTACAATGAGCAGTTCTTC. Protein product: CASRRAGVSYNEQFF.

V is TRBV11-2 and J is TRBJ1-4, with D possibly matching TRBD1 (5 bases). The CDR3 loop spans 14 amino acids. V was trimmed by 2 bases and J by 8 bases, leaving 12 bases between them. The germline CDR1 and CDR2 sequences are SGHAT and FQNNGV. The CDR3 here is CASSLTRGREKLFF. DNA of the CDR3: TGTGCCAGCAGCTTAACCCGGGGGAGGGAAAAACTGTTTTTT.

This sequence joins TRBV28 and TRBJ2-7, with 10 bases identical to TRBD1. Germline-derived CDR1 and CDR2 are MDHEN and SYDVKM. CDR3 length equals 16 residues. V lost 4 bases, J lost 0 bases, and 6 bases stayed unmatched. This CDR3 reads CASSSFGQGVSYEQYF. DNA of the CDR3: TGTGCCAGCAGTTCGTTCGGACAGGGGGTCTCCTACGAGCAGTACTTC.

This clone came up once. This chain uses TRBV5-8 with TRBJ2-7; D not certain. Trimming stripped 3 bases from V and 3 bases from J, with 16 bases between. CDR1 SGHTS and CDR2 YDEGEE come from the germline V gene. This CDR3 contains 15 residues. CDR3 sequence (DNA): TGTGCCAGCAGCTCCCACCCGGGCGTATTCTACGAGCAGTACTTC. As protein: CASSSHPGVFYEQYF.

The rearrangement joins TRBV30 to TRBJ2-1; tentatively, D is TRBD2 (5 bases). CDR3 length: 14 residues. The V and J ends lost 6 bases and 8 bases respectively, with 20 bases between them. Germline lookup yields CDR1 GTSNPN and CDR2 SVGIG (reference sequence). The CDR3 DNA sequence: TGTGCCTGCTCCGGACTGGACGAGCTCGATGAGCAGTTCTTC. This encodes CACSGLDELDEQFF. The whole variable domain, remainder taken from reference TRBV30 and TRBJ2-1, is SQTIHQWPATLVQPVGSPLSLECTVEGTSNPNLYWYRQAAGRGLQLLFYSVGIGQISSEVPQNLSASRPQDRQFILSSKKLLLSDSGFYLCACSGLDELDEQFFGPGTRLTVL.

The gene calls are TRBV5-1 and TRBJ2-7; D is tentatively TRBD1 or TRBD2 (5 bases each). The CDR3 extends over 16 amino acids. Trimming removed 4 bases from V and 2 bases from J, with 19 bases in between. The germline V gene has CDR1 SGHRS and CDR2 YFSETQ. This CDR3 reads CASSPFPGTEAYEQYF. As DNA, the CDR3 is TGCGCCAGCAGCCCCTTCCCCGGGACCGAGGCCTACGAGCAGTACTTC.

The gene calls are TRBV4-3 and TRBJ2-2; TRBD1 is a possible D gene (6 bases). The CDR3 is 21 amino acids. The germline CDR1 and CDR2 sequences are LGHNA and YSLEER. Trimming shortened V by 0 bases and J by 8 bases, and 31 bases separated the two germline ends. This chain's CDR3 is CASSQDLVTSGHHPSGGELFF. The DNA of the CDR3 is TGCGCCAGCAGCCAAGATCTCGTCACCTCGGGACACCACCCGTCGGGAGGGGAGCTGTTTTTT.

The J gene is TRBJ2-5, the V gene TRBV29-1, with 12 bases lining up with TRBD2. J was trimmed by 5 bases and V by 5 bases; bases with no gene match: 12. The CDR3 spans 16 residues. Germline CDR1 reads SQVTM; CDR2 reads ANQGSEA. In nucleotides, the CDR3 is TGCAGCGTTCTTAGAAATACCCTAGCGGGGGGGGAGACCCAGTACTTC. The encoded protein is CSVLRNTLAGGETQYF.

This clone was detected only a few times. The chain carries TRBV28 and TRBJ1-5, with unresolved D. This CDR3 contains 12 residues. The germline V and J ends were trimmed by 6 bases and 7 bases, with 10 bases remaining between them. The germline gives CDR1 MDHEN, CDR2 SYDVKM. The CDR3, as DNA: TGTGCCAGCAGCCCAAGAGGGCAGCCCCAGCATTTT. Residues: CASSPRGQPQHF.

In its sample, this clone was seen a few times. This rearrangement joins TRBV5-4 to TRBJ2-4; no reliable D call. The germline V gene has CDR1 SGHNT and CDR2 YYREEE (reference sequence). V was clipped by 4 bases and J by 0 bases, with 11 bases between them. The CDR3 spans 15 residues. The CDR3 sequence: CASSERALAKNIQYF. CDR3 DNA sequence: TGTGCCAGCAGCGAGCGTGCTCTAGCCAAAAACATTCAGTACTTC.